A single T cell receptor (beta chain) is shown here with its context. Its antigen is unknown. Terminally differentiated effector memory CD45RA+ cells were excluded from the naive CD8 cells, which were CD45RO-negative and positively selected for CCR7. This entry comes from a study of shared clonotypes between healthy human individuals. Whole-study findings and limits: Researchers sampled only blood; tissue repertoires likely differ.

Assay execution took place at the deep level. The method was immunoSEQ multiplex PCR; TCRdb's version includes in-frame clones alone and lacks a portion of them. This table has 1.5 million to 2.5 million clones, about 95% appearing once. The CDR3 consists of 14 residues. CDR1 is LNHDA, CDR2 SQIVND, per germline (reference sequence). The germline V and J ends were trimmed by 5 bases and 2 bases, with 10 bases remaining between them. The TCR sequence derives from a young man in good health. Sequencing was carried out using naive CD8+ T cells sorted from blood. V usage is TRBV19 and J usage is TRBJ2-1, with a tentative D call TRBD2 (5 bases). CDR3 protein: CASSYSGTYNEQFF. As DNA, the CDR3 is TGTGCCAGTAGTTATTCGGGAACCTACAATGAGCAGTTCTTC.